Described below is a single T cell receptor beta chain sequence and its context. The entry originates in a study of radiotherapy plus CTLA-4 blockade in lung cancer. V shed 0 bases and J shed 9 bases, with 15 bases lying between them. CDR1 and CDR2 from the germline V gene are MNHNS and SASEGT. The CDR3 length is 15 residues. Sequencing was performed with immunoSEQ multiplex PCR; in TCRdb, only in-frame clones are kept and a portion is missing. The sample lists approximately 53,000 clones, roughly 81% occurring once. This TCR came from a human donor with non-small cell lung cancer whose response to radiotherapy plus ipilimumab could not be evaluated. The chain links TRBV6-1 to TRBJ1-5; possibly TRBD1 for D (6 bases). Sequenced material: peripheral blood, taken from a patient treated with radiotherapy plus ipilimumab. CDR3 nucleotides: TGTGCCAGCAGTGAAGCAAGTCGGCAGGGGTTGCCCCAGCATTTT. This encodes CASSEASRQGLPQHF.